The next 11 T cell receptor beta chains were all read from a single sample in a study of control samples from healthy donors and cancer patients (dated by TCRdb to about 2020). Receptors were amplified or captured by the immunoSEQ multiplex PCR assay. Here the immuneACCESS table is served through TCRdb, limited to in-frame sequences with V and J called. Missing clones are a known gap in these copies; in checked studies unresolved V genes cover under half, and the rest lacks a known reason. This sample is represented by about 110,000 clones; 82% of them were singletons. About 5.9% of the sample is taken by the ten largest. Sequences were obtained from blood. Receptors were obtained from a man aged 18-30 years in good health.

This chain links TRBV4-2 with TRBJ2-7; no reliable D call. V gave up 2 bases and J gave up 5 bases, with 7 bases separating them. The CDR3 length is 12 residues. Germline V CDR1 and CDR2: LGHNA, YNFKEQ. DNA of the CDR3: TGTGCCAGCAGCCAACTAGGGAACGAGCAGTACTTC. It codes for CASSQLGNEQYF.

The chain combines TRBV4-1 with TRBJ1-4, with 7 nucleotides matching TRBD1. J was trimmed by 4 bases and V by 5 bases; bases with no gene match: 4. This CDR3 spans 14 amino acids. CDR1 and CDR2 from the germline V gene are MGHRA and YSYEKL. The CDR3 loop is CASSIRDSNEKLFF. CDR3 coding DNA: TGCGCCAGCAGCATCCGGGACAGTAATGAAAAACTGTTTTTT.

The chain uses TRBV5-4 and TRBJ2-1; D remains unclear. V dropped 4 bases and J dropped 0 bases, with 5 bases sitting between them. Germline-derived CDR1 and CDR2 are SGHNT and YYREEE (reference sequence). This CDR3 region has 13 residues. CDR3 bases: TGTGCCAGCAGCCCTAGCTCCTACAATGAGCAGTTCTTC. Translation gives CASSPSSYNEQFF.

The rearrangement links TRBV4-1 to TRBJ2-7; the D gene is possibly TRBD2 (5 bases). The germline CDR1 and CDR2 sequences are MGHRA and YSYEKL. The CDR3 runs 15 residues. Deletions cut 0 bases from V and 2 bases from J, with 11 bases between. For the CDR3, the DNA is TGCGCCAGCAGCCAAGAACCCTACGGGACCTACGAGCAGTACGTC. Residues: CASSQEPYGTYEQYV.

Of note for this clone: Within the sample, other DNA sequences also encode this same CDR3. The chain carries TRBV6-4 and TRBJ2-3; D gene unclear. CDR3 size: 15 residues. V was trimmed by 2 bases and J by 0 bases, leaving 9 bases between them. Germline loops: CDR1 MRHNA, CDR2 SNTAGT. CDR3 nucleotide sequence: TGTGCCAGCAGTGACCAGTTGGCTAGCACAGATACGCAGTATTTT. This sequence encodes CASSDQLASTDTQYF.

V and J are TRBV7-9 and TRBJ1-1, with D perhaps TRBD1 (5 bases). Germline V CDR1 and CDR2: SEHNR, FQNEAQ (reference sequence). The CDR3 covers 13 residues. V was cut by 4 bases and J by 2 bases, with 8 bases left in between. CDR3: CASSSGLNTEAFF. CDR3 nucleotides: TGTGCCAGCAGCTCGGGACTTAACACTGAAGCTTTCTTT.

V is TRBV18 and J is TRBJ1-5; D is unresolved. The V gene lost 6 bases and the J gene lost 4 bases, with 7 bases spanning the gap. The CDR3 is 12 amino acids. Germline-derived CDR1 and CDR2 are KGHSH and LQKENI. CDR3 sequence reads: CASSSRNQPQHF. The CDR3 region has the DNA TGTGCCAGCTCGTCCCGAAATCAGCCCCAGCATTTT.

The rearrangement joins TRBV2 to TRBJ2-1, with a possible D match to TRBD2 (5 bases). CDR1 is SNHLY, CDR2 FYNNEI, per germline. Trimming removed 6 bases from V and 0 bases from J, with 12 bases in between. There are 15 residues in the CDR3. CDR3 amino acids: CASRTTYGSYNEQFF. Here the CDR3 DNA reads TGTGCCAGCAGGACTACTTACGGCTCCTACAATGAGCAGTTCTTC.

This clone was seen a handful of times. This chain uses TRBV11-2 with TRBJ2-7, with D uncertain. Germline CDR1 reads SGHAT; CDR2 reads FQNNGV. CDR3 length equals 16 residues. Trimming left V 0 bases short and J 1 base short, with 13 bases between. In nucleotides, the CDR3 is TGTGCCAGCAGCTTAGATCGCGCAGGCCTATCCTACGAGCAGTACTTC. Encoded protein: CASSLDRAGLSYEQYF. The full variable domain, completed using reference TRBV11-2 and TRBJ2-7, is EAGVAQSPRYKIIEKRQSVAFWCNPISGHATLYWYQQILGQGPKLLIQFQNNGVVDDSQLPKDRFSAERLKGVDSTLKIQPAKLEDSAVYLCASSLDRAGLSYEQYFGPGTRLTVT.

This clone was seen once. The chain is built from TRBV7-9 and TRBJ1-4; D gene uncertain. Per germline, CDR1 SEHNR and CDR2 FQNEAQ (reference sequence). The V gene lost 1 base and the J gene lost 8 bases, with 20 bases spanning the gap. The CDR3 runs 17 residues. The CDR3 protein is CASSLGSVRGHREKLFF. The DNA of the CDR3 is TGTGCCAGCAGCTTAGGGTCGGTGCGAGGGCACCGAGAAAAACTGTTTTTT.

V usage is TRBV28 and J usage is TRBJ1-6, with D uncertain. The germline gives CDR1 MDHEN, CDR2 SYDVKM. V was pared by 3 bases and J by 10 bases, with 4 bases between. This CDR3 is 11 amino acids long. In nucleotides, the CDR3 is TGTGCCAGCAGTTTCCCCTCACCCCTCCACTTT. As protein: CASSFPSPLHF.